One and the same sample provided the 20 T cell receptor beta chains below, sequenced in a study of regulatory T cells in long-lasting Graves disease. Time point described: newly diagnosed GD, antithyroid drugs for less than 3 months. The TCR library was made from RNA extracted from PBMCs. Assembly of TCR beta libraries relied on iRepertoire HTBI primers together with Arm-PCR of CDR3 regions. TCRdb recomputed calls from the multiplex PCR reads with MiXCR, one row per CDR3 protein. The table lists 320,000 or so distinct CDR3 sequences, 15% to 20% of them singletons. The sample was peripheral blood mononuclear cells (PBMCs), taken at new diagnosis, from a patient treated with antithyroid drugs. These receptors were obtained from a female donor with Graves disease.

In its sample, this clonotype was seen many times. The chain carries TRBV2 and TRBJ2-5, with 8 nucleotides matching TRBD1. Germline CDR1 reads SNHLY; CDR2 reads FYNNEI. This CDR3 region has 14 residues. Losses at the gene ends were 7 bases for V and 2 bases for J; bases not matched to a gene: 6. The CDR3 reads CASTPDRGQETQYF. In DNA, the CDR3 is TGTGCCAGCACGCCCGACAGGGGACAAGAGACCCAGTACTTC.

The DNA for the CDR3 is TGCGCCAGCAGCTGGATAGCGGGAGGAACCGGGGAGCTGTTTTTT. As protein: CASSWIAGGTGELFF. The chain couples TRBV5-1 to TRBJ2-2; 10 nucleotides agree with TRBD2. Unmatched junction bases numbered 4, after V lost 3 bases and J lost 5 bases. Germline CDR1 and CDR2: SGHRS and YFSETQ. The CDR3 covers 15 residues.

In its sample, this clonotype was seen many times. The chain couples TRBV11-3 to TRBJ2-5; 11 nucleotides line up with TRBD2. V lost 5 bases to trimming and J lost 4 bases; unmatched junction nucleotides: 9. This CDR3 has 16 amino acids. Germline V gene data show CDR1 as SGHNT and CDR2 as YENEEA. In nucleotides, the CDR3 is TGTGCCAGCAGCCCTGGGACTAGCGGATGGGGAGAGACCCAGTACTTC. This encodes CASSPGTSGWGETQYF.

The rearrangement joins TRBV6-1 to TRBJ1-1; 9 positions agree with TRBD1. With V trimmed by 6 bases and J by 5 bases, 1 base remained unmatched. Germline CDR1 reads MNHNS; CDR2 reads SASEGT. There are 12 residues in the CDR3. The chain's CDR3 is CASRGTGTEAFF. The CDR3 DNA reads as TGTGCCAGCAGGGGGACAGGGACTGAAGCTTTCTTT.

This clonotype showed up many times. This rearrangement joins TRBV11-2 to TRBJ2-7; perhaps TRBD1 as D (6 bases). This CDR3 is built from 14 residues. V lost 4 bases and J lost 5, with 15 bases in between. From germline, CDR1 is SGHAT and CDR2 FQNNGV. As DNA, the CDR3 is TGTGCCAGCAGCTCTACAGGGAGTGTAGACGAGCAGTACTTC. This gives the protein CASSSTGSVDEQYF. The full variable domain, rest sourced from reference TRBV11-2 and TRBJ2-7, is EAGVAQSPRYKIIEKRQSVAFWCNPISGHATLYWYQQILGQGPKLLIQFQNNGVVDDSQLPKDRFSAERLKGVDSTLKIQPAKLEDSAVYLCASSSTGSVDEQYFGPGTRLTVT.

The chain carries TRBV11-3 and TRBJ2-3; 9 positions match TRBD2. Germline V CDR1 and CDR2: SGHNT, YENEEA. The V gene end was trimmed by 7 bases and the J gene end by 5 bases; junction bases not matched to a gene: 7. CDR3 length equals 14 residues. CDR3 in DNA: TGTGCCAGCACTCCGGGACTAGCAGGAGATACGCAGTATTTT. This sequence encodes CASTPGLAGDTQYF.

For this clonotype: Given a far larger clone just one base away, this is likely a sequencing read error. The rearrangement joins TRBV12-3 or TRBV12-4 to TRBJ2-7; a weak D match, TRBD2 (5 bases). The CDR3 spans 14 residues. CDR3 DNA sequence: TGTGCCGGCAGCTCGGGGAGAGGCGGTTACGAGCAGTACTTC. Translating gives CAGSSGRGGYEQYF.

The V call is TRBV6-5, the J call TRBJ1-1; weak D call: TRBD1 (5 bases). Germline loops: CDR1 MNHEY, CDR2 SVGAGI. The V gene lost 0 bases and the J gene lost 6 bases, with 11 bases spanning the gap. The CDR3 is 14 amino acids. CDR3 residues: CASSYSTGRPEAFF. DNA of the CDR3: TGTGCCAGCAGTTACTCGACGGGACGGCCTGAAGCTTTCTTT.

This clonotype was seen more than once but under ten times. The V gene is TRBV19, the J gene TRBJ2-1; 8 bases are a match to TRBD2. V was pared by 1 base and J by 4 bases, with 6 bases of the junction left unmatched. Looked up from germline, CDR1 is LNHDA and CDR2 is SQIVND (reference sequence). The CDR3 covers 16 residues. CDR3 bases: TGTGCCAGTAGTATAGGGCCGAGCGGGGGTTACAATGAGCAGTTCTTC. Translated: CASSIGPSGGYNEQFF.

This clonotype was observed many times. The CDR3 protein is CASSKDGRAFTGELFF. DNA for the CDR3: TGTGCCAGCAGCAAGGACGGACGGGCCTTCACCGGGGAGCTGTTTTTT. The chain recombines TRBV12-3 or TRBV12-4 with TRBJ2-2; D is ambiguous. Trimming took off 6 bases at V and 4 bases at J, with 18 bases between the two ends. The CDR3 spans 16 residues.

This clonotype was recorded at least ten times. The rearrangement links TRBV12-3 or TRBV12-4 to TRBJ2-7, with no clear D. The CDR3 runs 15 residues. The V end lost 3 bases, the J end lost 2 bases, and 14 bases lay between the germline ends. The CDR3: CASSLGPPPTYEQYF. The CDR3 DNA reads TGTGCCAGCAGTTTGGGCCCGCCTCCCACCTACGAGCAGTACTTC.

V is TRBV2 and J is TRBJ2-7; weak D call: TRBD2 (7 bases). This CDR3 spans 15 amino acids. Trimming left V 7 bases short and J 4 bases short, with 20 bases between. Germline V CDR1 and CDR2: SNHLY, FYNNEI. CDR3 DNA sequence: TGTGCCAGCACCCAGGAGGGGGGGGGTCTTTACGAGCAGTACTTC. This codes for CASTQEGGGLYEQYF.

With respect to this clonotype: This likely traces to a read error, being one base from a far larger clone. The chain employs TRBV11-3 and TRBJ2-3; the match to TRBD2 covers 11 bases. The CDR3 runs 18 residues. The germline CDR1 and CDR2 sequences are SGHNT and YENEEA. CDR3 protein: CASGLLRVAGGGTDTQYF. The CDR3 nucleotides are TGTGCCAGCGGCTTACTCAGAGTAGCGGGAGGGGGCACAGATACGCAGTATTTT.

V gene TRBV30 combines with J gene TRBJ1-6; D is undetermined. The CDR3 consists of 15 residues. CDR1 and CDR2 from the germline V gene are GTSNPN and SVGIG (reference sequence). V was cut by 2 bases and J by 4 bases, with 12 bases left in between. CDR3 DNA: TGTGCCTGGAGTCCCCCATGGGAGTATAATTCACCCCTCCACTTT. Protein: CAWSPPWEYNSPLHF.

This clonotype appeared many times. V usage is TRBV12-3 or TRBV12-4 and J usage is TRBJ2-3; D unresolved. V was shortened by 6 bases and J by 2 bases, with 18 bases between the two germline ends. The CDR3 length is 16 residues. The CDR3, as DNA: TGTGCCAGCAGCCCTCGTCCAGATGAGTCCACAGATACGCAGTATTTT. Translation gives CASSPRPDESTDTQYF.

Many counts were recorded for this clonotype. The chain combines TRBV2 with TRBJ2-1, with 8 bases identical to TRBD1. V dropped 9 bases and J dropped 6; count of bases not matched to a gene: 7. CDR3 length: 13 amino acids. Germline lookup yields CDR1 SNHLY and CDR2 FYNNEI. The CDR3 region has the DNA TGTGCCAGTAACAGGGGGGTGGGCAATGAGCAGTTCTTC. Amino acid sequence: CASNRGVGNEQFF.

This clonotype was seen ten or more times. This chain joins TRBV11-2 and TRBJ2-2, with D hard to call. The CDR3 loop spans 14 amino acids. Germline CDR1 reads SGHAT; CDR2 reads FQNNGV. The V end was cut by 1 base, the J end by 4 bases, with 7 bases between. The chain's CDR3 is CASSLGPLTGELFF. CDR3 nucleotide sequence: TGTGCCAGCAGCTTAGGGCCACTCACCGGGGAGCTGTTTTTT.

As for this clonotype: This sequence may be a read error, since a much larger clone differs from it by one base. CDR3 sequence: CTAVTSEEETQYF. In DNA form, the CDR3 reads TGCACCGCCGTGACTAGCGAGGAAGAGACCCAGTACTTC. The genes are TRBV29-1 and TRBJ2-5; 8 positions match TRBD2. Looked up from germline, CDR1 is SQVTM and CDR2 is ANQGSEA. The CDR3 loop spans 13 amino acids.

This clonotype was observed at least ten times. The CDR3 loop reads CASLLIGVEQYF. CDR3 DNA sequence: TGTGCCAGCTTACTAATAGGGGTAGAGCAGTACTTC. The J gene is TRBJ2-7, the V gene TRBV6-1; possible D gene TRBD1, 5 bases. V lost 8 bases and J 7 bases, leaving 15 bases between the germline ends. Looked up from germline, CDR1 is MNHNS and CDR2 is SASEGT. The CDR3 has 12 residues.

This clonotype was detected many times. The rearrangement joins TRBV12-3 or TRBV12-4 to TRBJ2-5; perhaps TRBD2 as D (7 bases). CDR3 length: 16 residues. V gave up 7 bases and J gave up 3 bases, with 21 bases separating them. The CDR3 loop is CASKSLGGGLEETQYF. CDR3 DNA sequence: TGTGCCAGCAAAAGCCTGGGGGGGGGCTTGGAAGAGACCCAGTACTTC.